The 9 T cell receptor beta chains presented below share a single source sample, sequenced in a study of lymphopenia after photon versus proton radiotherapy. Profiled with immunoSEQ multiplex PCR; TCRdb holds only in-frame clones, not every one. This sample has 75,000 to 90,000 clones, with around 82% found just once. The sample here was peripheral blood, taken from a patient treated with proton-based radiotherapy. These receptors were collected from a man in his sixties with pancreatic cancer.

The chain is built from TRBV19 and TRBJ2-1; 8 bases map to TRBD1. The V segment lost 9 bases and the J segment 5 bases; nucleotides outside the gene matches: 9. Looked up from germline, CDR1 is LNHDA and CDR2 is SQIVND (reference sequence). This CDR3 is 14 amino acids long. The CDR3 here is CASQGQVHNNEQFF. The CDR3 coding sequence is TGTGCCAGCCAGGGACAGGTCCATAACAATGAGCAGTTCTTC.

V is TRBV11-2 and J is TRBJ2-7; possibly TRBD1 or TRBD2 for D (5 bases each). Germline V CDR1 and CDR2: SGHAT, FQNNGV. V dropped 4 bases and J dropped 6 bases, with 16 bases sitting between them. The CDR3 sequence is 14 residues long. The CDR3 sequence: CASSWPGLLSEQYF. CDR3 DNA sequence: TGTGCCAGCAGCTGGCCGGGGCTACTGTCCGAGCAGTACTTC.

The V gene is TRBV29-1, the J gene TRBJ1-2, with TRBD1 as a possible D gene (5 bases). With 7 bases removed from V and 2 bases from J, the gap between germline ends came to 17 bases. Per the germline V gene, CDR1 is SQVTM and CDR2 is ANQGSEA. The CDR3 runs 14 residues. The CDR3, as DNA: TGCAGCGCCGGGCAGGGTGGAAAGAACTATGGCTACACCTTC. Encoded protein: CSAGQGGKNYGYTF.

The chain combines TRBV19 with TRBJ1-4; D ambiguous. The CDR3 covers 16 residues. Germline-derived CDR1 and CDR2 are LNHDA and SQIVND (reference sequence). V was pared by 2 bases and J by 8 bases, with 18 bases between. The CDR3 nucleotides are TGTGCCAGTAGTATACGTGTGGCCTCGGTAGGGGAAAAACTGTTTTTT. It is translated as CASSIRVASVGEKLFF.

The chain joins TRBV29-1 to TRBJ2-6, with D unclear. The germline V and J ends were trimmed by 6 bases and 0 bases, with 9 bases remaining between them. The CDR3 runs 14 residues. Looked up from germline, CDR1 is SQVTM and CDR2 is ANQGSEA. CDR3 coding DNA: TGCAGCGTGCGTCTGCTCTCTGGGGCCAACGTCCTGACTTTC. Encoded protein: CSVRLLSGANVLTF. Looking up the rest from reference TRBV29-1 and TRBJ2-6 gives the full variable domain: SAVISQKPSRDICQRGTSLTIQCQVDSQVTMMFWYRQQPGQSLTLIATANQGSEATYESGFVIDKFPISRPNLTFSTLTVSNMSPEDSSIYLCSVRLLSGANVLTFGAGSRLTVL.

This chain joins TRBV5-4 and TRBJ2-1; D is uncertain. The V gene's germline CDR1 is SGHNT and CDR2 YYREEE (reference sequence). This CDR3 is built from 9 residues. The CDR3 region is CTHNNEQFF. The CDR3 DNA is TGTACCCACAACAATGAGCAGTTCTTC.

This chain connects TRBV6-9 to TRBJ2-3, with D hard to call. The germline V gene has CDR1 MNHGY and CDR2 SVAAGI. The CDR3 has 16 amino acids. V lost 1 base, J lost 13 bases, and 24 bases lay in between. The DNA for the CDR3 is TGTGCCAGCAGTTATTACTCGCAGAGCTTTGAGTCAAGGAAGTATTTT. Its translation is CASSYYSQSFESRKYF.

The rearrangement uses TRBV6-5 and TRBJ1-1; TRBD1 is a possible D gene (5 bases). V was clipped by 2 bases and J by 1 base, with 11 bases between them. The CDR3 extends over 15 amino acids. Looked up from germline, CDR1 is MNHEY and CDR2 is SVGAGI. CDR3 nucleotide sequence: TGTGCCAGCAGTTACGTGATGCAGGGGAACACTGAAGCTTTCTTT. It codes for CASSYVMQGNTEAFF.

This clone came up once. The CDR3 reads CASTSARLAGGRQYF. The CDR3 DNA reads TGTGCCAGCACCTCAGCCCGACTAGCGGGAGGCCGACAGTACTTC. This chain joins TRBV11-3 and TRBJ2-7; 13 positions agree with TRBD2. The V and J ends lost 7 bases and 10 bases, in that order; junction bases with no gene match: 13. The CDR3 has 15 amino acids. Per the germline V gene, CDR1 is SGHNT and CDR2 is YENEEA.